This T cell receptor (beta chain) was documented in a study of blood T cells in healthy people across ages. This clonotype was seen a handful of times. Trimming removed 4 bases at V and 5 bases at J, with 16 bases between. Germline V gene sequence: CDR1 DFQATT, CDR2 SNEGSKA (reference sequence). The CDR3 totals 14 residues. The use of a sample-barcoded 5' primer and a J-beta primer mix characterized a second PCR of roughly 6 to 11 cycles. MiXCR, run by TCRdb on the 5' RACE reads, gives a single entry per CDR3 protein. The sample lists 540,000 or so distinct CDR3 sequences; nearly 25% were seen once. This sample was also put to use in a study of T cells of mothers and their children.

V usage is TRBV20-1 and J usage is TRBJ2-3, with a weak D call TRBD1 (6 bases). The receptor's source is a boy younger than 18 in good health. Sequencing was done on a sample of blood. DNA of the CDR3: TGCAGTGCTAACCGGGACATAGGACTAGATACGCAGTATTTT. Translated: CSANRDIGLDTQYF.